The 21 T cell receptor beta chains reported below all come from one sample, sequenced in a study of T cell responses to AZD1222 COVID-19 vaccine. The data were produced by immunoSEQ multiplex PCR, yet TCRdb's version contains in-frame clones alone and is incomplete. The sample holds some 180,000 clones, approximately 90% seen once. Sample: peripheral blood, taken 28 days after the second AZD1222 dose. These receptors all come from an adult who received the AZD1222 COVID-19 vaccine.

The chain uses TRBV12-2 and TRBJ2-7; the table's D call of TRBD1 was not tested on the DNA. TRBV12-2 is given as a pseudogene. This CDR3 has 16 residues. The CDR3 bases are TGTGCAAGTCGCTTAGGCGCGGCGGACAGGGGAGGCGAGCAGTACTTC. It specifies CASRLGAADRGGEQYF.

The J gene is TRBJ2-1, the V gene TRBV4-2, with 12 bases fitting TRBD2. This CDR3 region has 17 residues. Unmatched junction bases numbered 4, after V lost 4 bases and J lost 0 bases. The germline V gene has CDR1 LGHNA and CDR2 YNFKEQ. CDR3 in amino acids: CASSLTTSGSSYNEQFF. Written as DNA, the CDR3 is TGTGCCAGCAGCCTAACGACTAGCGGGAGCTCCTACAATGAGCAGTTCTTC.

With respect to this clone: Additional DNA sequences in this sample encode the identical CDR3. The rearrangement joins TRBV12-3 or TRBV12-4 to TRBJ2-3; no definite D call. The germline V and J ends were trimmed by 1 base and 5 bases, with 1 base remaining between them. The CDR3 extends over 11 amino acids. The CDR3 region has the DNA TGTGCCAGCAGTTTAGGAGATACGCAGTATTTT. Translated, it gives CASSLGDTQYF.

The genes are TRBV6-2 or TRBV6-3 and TRBJ1-1; no clear D. The germline gives CDR1 MNHEY, CDR2 SVGEGT. The V gene lost 2 bases and the J gene lost 7 bases, with 8 bases spanning the gap. The CDR3 totals 12 residues. This CDR3 is CASSYPNYEAFF. For the CDR3, the DNA is TGTGCCAGCAGTTACCCTAACTATGAAGCTTTCTTT.

The chain uses TRBV11-2 and TRBJ2-1; D ambiguous. Trimming shortened V by 1 base and J by 12 bases, and 10 bases separated the two germline ends. The CDR3 runs to 12 residues. Germline V gene lookup returns CDR1 SGHAT and CDR2 FQNNGV. The CDR3 DNA reads as TGTGCCAGCAGCTTAGGGAAGTCCGGGCAGTTCTTC. This codes for CASSLGKSGQFF.

The chain carries TRBV25-1 and TRBJ1-2; D ambiguous. Germline values: CDR1 MGHDK, CDR2 SYGVNS. This CDR3 is 14 amino acids long. V was trimmed by 0 bases and J by 6 bases, leaving 11 bases between them. The CDR3 bases are TGTGCCAGCAGTGAATATTTAGGATTGCATGGCTACACCTTC. Amino acids: CASSEYLGLHGYTF.

V usage is TRBV19 and J usage is TRBJ1-5; D unresolved. Germline V gene sequence: CDR1 LNHDA, CDR2 SQIVND (reference sequence). Trimming took off 3 bases at V and 9 bases at J, with 12 bases between the two ends. This CDR3 is built from 13 residues. The CDR3 sequence: CASSISGLSPQHF. DNA for the CDR3: TGTGCCAGTAGTATCTCCGGGCTCTCGCCCCAGCATTTT.

The chain couples TRBV5-5 to TRBJ1-2; D is ambiguous. The germline CDR1 and CDR2 sequences are SGHKS and YYEKEE (reference sequence). The CDR3 runs 16 residues. The V and J ends lost 2 bases and 1 base respectively, with 15 bases between them. The CDR3 nucleotides read TGTGCCAGCAGCTTCGGCCTCAGCTACCTTAACTATGGCTACACCTTC. Translation: CASSFGLSYLNYGYTF.

The chain is built from TRBV19 and TRBJ2-1; the match to TRBD2 covers 7 bases. Germline values: CDR1 LNHDA, CDR2 SQIVND (reference sequence). CDR3 length: 15 residues. After removal of 7 bases from V and 0 bases from J, the junction contained 6 bases not matched to a gene. The DNA of the CDR3 is TGTGCCAGTAATAAAGGCGGGAGCTCCTACAATGAGCAGTTCTTC. This gives the protein CASNKGGSSYNEQFF. Looking up the rest from reference TRBV19 and TRBJ2-1 gives the full variable domain: DGGITQSPKYLFRKEGQNVTLSCEQNLNHDAMYWYRQDPGQGLRLIYYSQIVNDFQKGDIAEGYSVSREKKESFPLTVTSAQKNPTAFYLCASNKGGSSYNEQFFGPGTRLTVL.

The gene calls are TRBV4-1 and TRBJ1-2; D is unresolved. This CDR3 region has 16 residues. Germline V gene lookup returns CDR1 MGHRA and CDR2 YSYEKL. The V gene lost 2 bases and the J gene lost 0 bases, with 13 bases spanning the gap. For the CDR3, the DNA is TGCGCCAGCAGCCAAAGGTTAAGGTCAGCTAACTATGGCTACACCTTC. Protein sequence: CASSQRLRSANYGYTF.

This chain connects TRBV5-4 to TRBJ1-2; 9 bases line up with TRBD1. V was pared by 4 bases and J by 4 bases, with 8 bases of the junction left unmatched. The CDR3 covers 15 residues. From germline, CDR1 is SGHNT and CDR2 YYREEE (reference sequence). CDR3 protein: CASSPGQGFSYGYTF. Here the CDR3 DNA reads TGTGCCAGCAGCCCGGGACAGGGATTTAGCTATGGCTACACCTTC.

The V gene is TRBV5-1, the J gene TRBJ1-4; 8 bases align to TRBD1. The CDR3 loop spans 14 amino acids. CDR1 is SGHRS and CDR2 is YFSETQ in the germline V gene. V was clipped by 4 bases and J by 7 bases; unmatched bases: 6. This CDR3 reads CASSTGQGGEKLFF. The CDR3 nucleotides are TGCGCCAGCAGCACTGGACAGGGTGGTGAAAAACTGTTTTTT.

The CDR3 DNA is TGTGCCAGCAGCCGGGACTCGGGACCCCTCCACTTT. As protein: CASSRDSGPLHF. The chain carries TRBV5-6 and TRBJ1-6, with D possibly TRBD1 on 5 matching bases. The CDR3 runs 12 residues. The germline gives CDR1 SGHDT, CDR2 YYEEEE. V gave up 4 bases and J gave up 12 bases, with 11 bases separating them.

V gene TRBV23-1 combines with J gene TRBJ2-7, with 10 bases lining up with TRBD1. TRBV23-1 is recorded as an ORF, its role being uncertain. V shed 2 bases and J 4 bases; nucleotides not matched to a gene: 5. This CDR3 has 15 amino acids. The CDR3 DNA sequence: TGCGCCAGCAGTCAACCGGGACAGGGGCCTTACGAGCAGTACTTC. Translated, it gives CASSQPGQGPYEQYF.

This sequence joins TRBV27 and TRBJ2-2; 7 nucleotides match TRBD2. V was clipped by 5 bases and J by 6 bases; unmatched bases: 6. CDR3 length equals 14 residues. The germline V gene has CDR1 MNHEY and CDR2 SMNVEV (reference sequence). CDR3 residues: CASSAGVRAGELFF. CDR3 DNA sequence: TGTGCCAGCAGTGCGGGGGTGCGGGCCGGGGAGCTGTTTTTT.

The gene calls are TRBV5-5 and TRBJ2-2; possibly TRBD1 for D (6 bases). The CDR3 covers 13 residues. Per the germline V gene, CDR1 is SGHKS and CDR2 is YYEKEE (reference sequence). V lost 4 bases and J 6 bases, leaving 10 bases between the germline ends. The CDR3 nucleotides are TGTGCCAGCAGCCCGAGGGGGTCCGGGGAGCTGTTTTTT. It translates to CASSPRGSGELFF.

This rearrangement joins TRBV15 to TRBJ2-3; the match to TRBD2 covers 12 bases. Per germline, CDR1 LNHNV and CDR2 YYDKDF (reference sequence). J was trimmed by 4 bases and V by 2 bases; bases with no gene match: 13. CDR3 length equals 19 residues. DNA of the CDR3: TGTGCCACCAGCAGACAGCGAAAAGCGACTAGCGGGGGATCAGATACGCAGTATTTT. Translation gives CATSRQRKATSGGSDTQYF.

V is TRBV10-2 and J is TRBJ2-3; TRBD2 agrees at 7 bases. Trimming took 1 base from V and 0 from J; bases not matched to a gene: 1. The CDR3 spans 15 residues. Germline CDR1 reads WSHSY; CDR2 reads SAAADI. CDR3 residues: CASSEWGLSTDTQYF. In DNA form, the CDR3 reads TGCGCCAGCAGTGAGTGGGGACTAAGCACAGATACGCAGTATTTT.

This clone was seen a handful of times. The chain recombines TRBV7-9 with TRBJ2-7, with no clear D. Germline lookup yields CDR1 SEHNR and CDR2 FQNEAQ (reference sequence). This CDR3 contains 13 residues. Trimming took 6 bases from V and 1 from J, leaving 10 bases between them. The CDR3 reads CASSPLQSYEQYF. The CDR3 coding sequence is TGTGCCAGCAGTCCCCTACAGTCCTACGAGCAGTACTTC.

This chain joins TRBV6-6 and TRBJ2-5; TRBD1 matches at 11 bases. The V segment lost 9 bases and the J segment 5 bases; nucleotides outside the gene matches: 2. The CDR3 consists of 12 residues. The germline CDR1 and CDR2 sequences are MNHNY and SVGAGI (reference sequence). CDR3 nucleotide sequence: TGTGCCAGTGGGACAGGGGGGGAGACCCAGTACTTC. It is translated as CASGTGGETQYF.

The V call is TRBV4-2, the J call TRBJ2-1; D is undetermined. The CDR3 is made up of 16 amino acids. Trimming left V 1 base short and J 1 base short, with 11 bases between. Per the germline V gene, CDR1 is LGHNA and CDR2 is YNFKEQ. In DNA form, the CDR3 reads TGTGCCAGCAGCCAAGCAGGTCAAGGTTCCTACAATGAGCAGTTCTTC. Translating it yields CASSQAGQGSYNEQFF.